This TCR beta chain is drawn from a study of T cell responses to AZD1222 COVID-19 vaccine. Data came from immunoSEQ multiplex PCR; TCRdb stores just in-frame clones and leaves some out. In the table there are about 120,000 clones, 85% to 95% of which are singletons. V was cut by 7 bases and J by 7 bases, with 17 bases left in between. The length of the CDR3 is 14 residues. Germline V gene sequence: CDR1 SGHNT, CDR2 YYREEE (reference sequence). The rearrangement uses TRBV5-4 and TRBJ2-2; D tentatively reads TRBD1 or TRBD2 (5 bases each). The TCR was taken from an adult in good health. Here the sequenced sample was peripheral blood, taken on day 0 of AZD1222 vaccination. CDR3 in amino acids: CASGTGDRGGELFF. The DNA for the CDR3 is TGTGCCAGCGGGACCGGGGACCGGGGCGGGGAGCTGTTTTTT.